The T cell receptor (beta chain) under discussion was sequenced for a study of OX40 agonist ivuxolimab in advanced cancers. Overall study: Every 2 weeks, ivuxolimab was infused into the patients intravenously at between 0.01 and 10 mg/kg.

Method: immunoSEQ multiplex PCR; TCRdb's copy keeps in-frame clones and lacks some. The sample consists of 23,000 or so clones, 65% to 85% of them appearing once. This clone was observed a few times. No antigen is known for it. Study conclusions and caveats: The study did not work out the antigen specificity of the expanded peripheral T cells. Clonal expansion was seen in CD4+ and CD8+ blood T cells by week 6 at 0.1 to 3.0 mg/kg.

The V gene's germline CDR1 is LNHNV and CDR2 YYDKDF (reference sequence). This CDR3 is 16 amino acids long. V shed 3 bases, J shed 4 bases, and the junction held 7 bases outside the gene matches. This rearrangement joins TRBV15 to TRBJ2-2; TRBD2 agrees at 8 bases. Sequencing used CD4+ or CD8+ T cells sorted from blood, obtained in a trial of the OX40 agonist ivuxolimab. The source of this sequence is an adult with an advanced solid tumor such as melanoma, head and neck, liver or kidney cancer. CDR3 region: CATSRESGSFTGELFF. The CDR3 DNA reads as TGTGCCACCAGCAGGGAAAGCGGGAGTTTCACCGGGGAGCTGTTTTTT. The whole variable domain, filled in from reference TRBV15 and TRBJ2-2, reads DAMVIQNPRYQVTQFGKPVTLSCSQTLNHNVMYWYQQKSSQAPKLLFHYYDKDFNNEADTPDNFQSRRPNTSFCFLDIRSPGLGDTAMYLCATSRESGSFTGELFFGEGSRLTVL.